The 8 T cell receptor beta chains listed next were all sequenced from one sample in a study of T cell responses to AZD1222 COVID-19 vaccine. Clones were read by immunoSEQ multiplex PCR, and TCRdb kept only the in-frame ones, dropping some. The table includes approximately 150,000 clones, roughly 86% detected once. The sample in question was peripheral blood, obtained 28 days after the second dose of the MenACWY control vaccine. The receptors were gathered from an adult who received the MenACWY meningococcal vaccine as a control.

This rearrangement joins TRBV5-4 to TRBJ2-3; TRBD2 is a possible D gene (7 bases). The CDR3 consists of 13 residues. Deletions cut 7 bases from V and 5 bases from J, with 14 bases between. Germline lookup yields CDR1 SGHNT and CDR2 YYREEE (reference sequence). The CDR3 region is CASGGAGRDTQYF. For the CDR3, the DNA is TGTGCCAGCGGGGGGGCGGGGAGAGATACGCAGTATTTT.

The chain carries TRBV3-1 (or the pseudogene TRBV3-2) and TRBJ1-1, with D maybe TRBD1 (6 bases). In germline, CDR1 is LGHDT, CDR2 YNNKEL (reference sequence). Trimming stripped 4 bases from V and 4 bases from J, with 16 bases between. This CDR3 is 15 amino acids long. In DNA, the CDR3 is TGTGCCAGCAGCCTCTCTCCGGGGGCGGGCACTGAAGCTTTCTTT. Translated, it gives CASSLSPGAGTEAFF.

The chain links TRBV25-1 to TRBJ2-3; 7 nucleotides line up with TRBD1. In germline, CDR1 is MGHDK, CDR2 SYGVNS. The CDR3 has 14 residues. Trimming cost V 5 bases and J 6 bases; bases outside gene matches: 8. The CDR3 coding sequence is TGTGCCAGCAGTCATATAGACAGGGCGGATACGCAGTATTTT. Its translation: CASSHIDRADTQYF.

This chain links TRBV6-2 or TRBV6-3 with TRBJ1-6; unclear D gene. The V gene lost 2 bases and the J gene lost 0 bases, with 8 bases spanning the gap. Germline V CDR1 and CDR2: MNHEY, SVGEGT. This CDR3 has 16 amino acids. In nucleotides, the CDR3 is TGTGCCAGCAGTTACCGTCGAGTCTCCTATAATTCACCCCTCCACTTT. As protein: CASSYRRVSYNSPLHF.

The chain combines TRBV2 with TRBJ2-2; TRBD1 or TRBD2 may be the D gene (5 bases each). V lost 2 bases and J 2 bases, leaving 12 bases between the germline ends. Germline assignment: CDR1 SNHLY and CDR2 FYNNEI. This CDR3 has 16 residues. CDR3 nucleotides: TGTGCCAGCAGTGAACCTAGCAGGGTAAACACCGGGGAGCTGTTTTTT. Its translation: CASSEPSRVNTGELFF.

The chain has TRBV5-1 and TRBJ2-2; tentative D call: TRBD1 (6 bases). V lost 4 bases to trimming and J lost 0 bases, with 13 bases between them. The germline CDR1 and CDR2 sequences are SGHRS and YFSETQ. CDR3 length: 16 residues. CDR3 in DNA: TGCGCCAGCAGCGATCAGGGACAAGCGAACACCGGGGAGCTGTTTTTT. Translation: CASSDQGQANTGELFF.

The chain employs TRBV4-3 and TRBJ2-2; D could derive from TRBD1 or TRBD2 (5 bases each). CDR3 length equals 14 residues. Per germline, CDR1 LGHNA and CDR2 YSLEER. V gave up 3 bases and J gave up 5 bases, with 10 bases separating them. For the CDR3, the DNA is TGCGCCAGCAGCCACGGGGCCCGGACCGGGGAGCTGTTTTTT. Protein: CASSHGARTGELFF.

This clone was detected only once. The chain couples TRBV2 to TRBJ2-1; a possible D gene is TRBD2 (5 bases). CDR3 length: 15 amino acids. Trimming removed 1 base from V and 0 bases from J, with 7 bases in between. Germline V gene sequence: CDR1 SNHLY, CDR2 FYNNEI. In DNA form, the CDR3 reads TGTGCCAGCAGTGAAGAGGGAGCCTCCTACAATGAGCAGTTCTTC. Encoded protein: CASSEEGASYNEQFF.